This entry features one T cell receptor (beta chain) sequence. How the authors handled the data: Researchers report that nucleated cell counts were estimated from reference gene primer amplification. Sequenced by immunoSEQ multiplex PCR; TCRdb stores in-frame clones only, minus some. V and J calls and clone size are given by that table; D and trimming were obtained from the DNA. Here the sample spans 200,000 to 300,000 clones, about 86% being singletons. The entry originates in a study of blood T cell repertoires in COVID-19. Study overall: Acute and convalescent COVID-19 specimens originated in the United States, Italy and Spain. PBMCs, B-cell-depleted T cells, or T cells were the source of the cDNA or gDNA that made up the material.

The sequenced sample was peripheral blood. The receptor's source is a man older than 75 with acute or convalescent COVID-19.

The CDR3 DNA follows: TGTGCCAGCAGTCGGGACAGCGAAGAGACCCAGTACTTC. Protein product: CASSRDSEETQYF. This rearrangement joins TRBV12-3 or TRBV12-4 to TRBJ2-5; TRBD1 matches at 7 bases. Trimming took 5 bases from V and 3 from J; bases not matched to a gene: 3. The CDR3 has 13 residues.